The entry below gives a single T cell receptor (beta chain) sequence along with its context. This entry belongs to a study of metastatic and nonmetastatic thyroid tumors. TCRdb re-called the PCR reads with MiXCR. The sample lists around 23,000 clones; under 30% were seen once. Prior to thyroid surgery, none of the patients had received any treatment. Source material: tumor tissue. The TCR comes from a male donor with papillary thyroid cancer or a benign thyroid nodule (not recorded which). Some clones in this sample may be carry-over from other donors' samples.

CDR3 amino acids: CASSPPGAGETQYF. The CDR3, as DNA: TGTGCCAGCTCACCACCGGGGGCAGGGGAGACCCAGTACTTC. The chain uses TRBV18 and TRBJ2-5, with a possible D match to TRBD1 (6 bases). Trimming shortened V by 0 bases and J by 5 bases, and 10 bases separated the two germline ends. Germline V gives CDR1 KGHSH, CDR2 LQKENI. The CDR3 has 14 amino acids.